A selection of T cell receptor beta chains follows, all from one sample in a study of PD-1 blockade in classical Hodgkin lymphoma. Repertoires were generated with immunoSEQ multiplex PCR, while TCRdb's copy carries only in-frame clones and drops some. Seen here are roughly 92,000 clones, 80% to 95% observed once, and the top ten hold roughly 2.8%. The sample consisted of peripheral blood mononuclear cells (PBMCs), taken at baseline. The receptors were gathered from a human donor with classical Hodgkin lymphoma. Each CDR3 is given with its conserved first and last residue. Each record gives: D gene, CDR3 length, V gene, J gene, clone size, CDR3 protein, CDR3 DNA. The D gene is left open where the match is weak. Clone size, where shown, is once, few, many, or a class for clones that have expanded.

d_call: .
cdr3_length: 15
v_call: TRBV6-1
j_call: TRBJ2-5
clone_size: once
cdr3_aa: CASSGLGLPAETQYF
cdr3_nt: TGTGCCAGCAGTGGACTGGGACTGCCTGCAGAGACCCAGTACTTC

d_call: .
cdr3_length: 16
v_call: TRBV2
j_call: TRBJ2-1
clone_size: .
cdr3_aa: CASSEAERLENNEQFF
cdr3_nt: TGTGCCAGCAGTGAAGCTGAGCGGCTTGAGAACAATGAGCAGTTCTTC

d_call: TRBD1
cdr3_length: 23
v_call: TRBV23-1
j_call: TRBJ2-7
clone_size: .
cdr3_aa: CASSQSRGQGALGRGVGVYEQYF
cdr3_nt: TGCGCCAGCAGTCAATCTCGGGGACAGGGGGCCTTAGGGCGTGGTGTTGGGGTCTACGAGCAGTACTTC

d_call: .
cdr3_length: 14
v_call: TRBV15
j_call: TRBJ2-1
clone_size: .
cdr3_aa: CATSREKGYNEQFF
cdr3_nt: TGTGCCACCAGCAGAGAGAAGGGGTACAATGAGCAGTTCTTC

d_call: .
cdr3_length: 15
v_call: TRBV5-1
j_call: TRBJ1-2
clone_size: .
cdr3_aa: CASSPAGGNNYGYTF
cdr3_nt: TGCGCCAGCAGCCCCGCCGGAGGGAACAACTATGGCTACACCTTC

d_call: .
cdr3_length: 14
v_call: TRBV6-6
j_call: TRBJ2-4
clone_size: .
cdr3_aa: CASSGLNQKNIQYF
cdr3_nt: TGTGCCAGCAGCGGACTGAATCAAAAAAACATTCAGTACTTC

d_call: TRBD2
cdr3_length: 17
v_call: TRBV10-1
j_call: TRBJ2-7
clone_size: .
cdr3_aa: CASSESRLAGGPYEQYF
cdr3_nt: TGCGCCAGCAGTGAGTCGCGGCTAGCGGGAGGGCCCTACGAGCAGTACTTC

d_call: .
cdr3_length: 16
v_call: TRBV14
j_call: TRBJ2-1
clone_size: .
cdr3_aa: CASSQRTRSSYNEQFF
cdr3_nt: TGTGCCAGCAGCCAACGGACTCGAAGCTCCTACAATGAGCAGTTCTTC

d_call: TRBD2
cdr3_length: 14
v_call: TRBV5-8
j_call: TRBJ2-1
clone_size: .
cdr3_aa: CASSLRLAGPGQFF
cdr3_nt: TGTGCCAGCAGCTTGAGACTAGCGGGGCCAGGGCAGTTCTTC

d_call: .
cdr3_length: 15
v_call: TRBV28
j_call: TRBJ2-7
clone_size: .
cdr3_aa: CASSFTGTWVYEQYF
cdr3_nt: TGTGCCAGCAGTTTCACCGGGACATGGGTCTACGAGCAGTACTTC

d_call: TRBD1
cdr3_length: 14
v_call: TRBV29-1
j_call: TRBJ2-1
clone_size: .
cdr3_aa: CSVGRQGWDNEQFF
cdr3_nt: TGCAGCGTCGGGAGACAGGGGTGGGACAATGAGCAGTTCTTC

d_call: .
cdr3_length: 13
v_call: TRBV11-2
j_call: TRBJ1-5
clone_size: .
cdr3_aa: CASSLGGGQPQHF
cdr3_nt: TGTGCCAGCAGCTTAGGGGGTGGTCAGCCCCAGCATTTT

d_call: .
cdr3_length: 16
v_call: TRBV9
j_call: TRBJ2-2
clone_size: many
cdr3_aa: CASSPSPKLVSGELFF
cdr3_nt: TGTGCCAGCAGCCCATCTCCAAAATTAGTCTCCGGGGAGCTGTTTTTT

d_call: .
cdr3_length: 13
v_call: TRBV7-9
j_call: TRBJ1-4
clone_size: .
cdr3_aa: CASSPPKDEKLFF
cdr3_nt: TGTGCCAGCAGCCCCCCTAAGGATGAAAAACTGTTTTTT

d_call: .
cdr3_length: 16
v_call: TRBV5-6
j_call: TRBJ2-7
clone_size: .
cdr3_aa: CASSLGQGTTLYEQYF
cdr3_nt: TGTGCCAGCAGCTTGGGGCAGGGCACAACTCTCTACGAGCAGTACTTC

d_call: .
cdr3_length: 14
v_call: TRBV6-1
j_call: TRBJ1-5
clone_size: few
cdr3_aa: CASSDGLSNQPQHF
cdr3_nt: TGTGCCAGCAGTGATGGGCTTAGCAATCAGCCCCAGCATTTT

d_call: TRBD2
cdr3_length: 14
v_call: TRBV5-4
j_call: TRBJ2-7
clone_size: .
cdr3_aa: CASSLPRTRNEQYF
cdr3_nt: TGTGCCAGCAGCTTGCCAAGGACTAGAAACGAGCAGTACTTC

d_call: TRBD1
cdr3_length: 14
v_call: TRBV29-1
j_call: TRBJ1-4
clone_size: .
cdr3_aa: CSARMGQGDEKLFF
cdr3_nt: TGCAGCGCCAGAATGGGACAGGGGGATGAAAAACTGTTTTTT

d_call: .
cdr3_length: 15
v_call: TRBV27
j_call: TRBJ1-1
clone_size: .
cdr3_aa: CASSLSPSINTEAFF
cdr3_nt: TGTGCCAGCAGTTTATCCCCCTCCATCAACACTGAAGCTTTCTTT

d_call: .
cdr3_length: 16
v_call: TRBV5-1
j_call: TRBJ2-6
clone_size: .
cdr3_aa: CASSLSLTPGANVLTF
cdr3_nt: TGCGCCAGCAGCTTGTCGCTAACCCCTGGGGCCAACGTCCTGACTTTC

d_call: .
cdr3_length: 16
v_call: TRBV28
j_call: TRBJ1-2
clone_size: .
cdr3_aa: CASSLFSQGVGGGYTF
cdr3_nt: TGTGCCAGCAGTTTATTTTCCCAGGGTGTGGGTGGTGGCTACACCTTC

d_call: TRBD2
cdr3_length: 15
v_call: TRBV29-1
j_call: TRBJ2-1
clone_size: .
cdr3_aa: CSVAPVAGGVNEQFF
cdr3_nt: TGCAGCGTGGCCCCCGTTGCGGGAGGGGTTAATGAGCAGTTCTTC

d_call: .
cdr3_length: 16
v_call: TRBV15
j_call: TRBJ2-2
clone_size: .
cdr3_aa: CATSRYGTPNTGELFF
cdr3_nt: TGTGCCACCAGCAGGTACGGGACACCGAACACCGGGGAGCTGTTTTTT

d_call: .
cdr3_length: 16
v_call: TRBV18
j_call: TRBJ1-1
clone_size: few
cdr3_aa: CASSPGGSGRNTEAFF
cdr3_nt: TGTGCCAGCTCACCGGGTGGTTCGGGCCGTAACACTGAAGCTTTCTTT

d_call: TRBD1
cdr3_length: 18
v_call: TRBV11-2
j_call: TRBJ2-7
clone_size: .
cdr3_aa: CASSLLEPRRGQGLGQYF
cdr3_nt: TGTGCCAGCAGCTTACTAGAACCCCGCCGGGGACAGGGGTTAGGGCAGTACTTC

d_call: TRBD1
cdr3_length: 15
v_call: TRBV27
j_call: TRBJ2-7
clone_size: .
cdr3_aa: CASSFMTGGRDEQYF
cdr3_nt: TGTGCCAGCAGTTTCATGACAGGGGGCAGGGACGAGCAGTACTTC

d_call: TRBD2
cdr3_length: 15
v_call: TRBV10-3
j_call: TRBJ2-7
clone_size: .
cdr3_aa: CAIRPSGRASYEQYF
cdr3_nt: TGTGCCATCAGACCTAGCGGGAGGGCGTCCTACGAGCAGTACTTC

d_call: TRBD2
cdr3_length: 18
v_call: TRBV28
j_call: TRBJ2-7
clone_size: .
cdr3_aa: CASSYLLQLAGELNEQYF
cdr3_nt: TGTGCCAGCAGTTACCTTCTCCAACTAGCGGGAGAGTTAAACGAGCAGTACTTC

d_call: TRBD1
cdr3_length: 17
v_call: TRBV13
j_call: TRBJ2-3
clone_size: once
cdr3_aa: CASSSSRTGDGTDTQYF
cdr3_nt: TGTGCCAGCAGCTCATCCAGAACAGGGGATGGCACAGATACGCAGTATTTT

d_call: TRBD1
cdr3_length: 15
v_call: TRBV6-4
j_call: TRBJ1-5
clone_size: .
cdr3_aa: CASSPDRGGNQPQHF
cdr3_nt: TGTGCCAGCAGCCCCGACAGGGGCGGGAATCAGCCCCAGCATTTT

d_call: TRBD1
cdr3_length: 18
v_call: TRBV4-1
j_call: TRBJ1-1
clone_size: .
cdr3_aa: CASSQVDRGLSVSTEAFF
cdr3_nt: TGCGCCAGCAGCCAAGTCGACAGGGGGCTAAGCGTTAGCACTGAAGCTTTCTTT

d_call: TRBD2
cdr3_length: 15
v_call: TRBV7-3
j_call: TRBJ2-1
clone_size: .
cdr3_aa: CASSLPSGKDNEQFF
cdr3_nt: TGTGCCAGCAGCTTACCTAGCGGCAAGGACAATGAGCAGTTCTTC

d_call: .
cdr3_length: 14
v_call: TRBV30
j_call: TRBJ2-1
clone_size: .
cdr3_aa: CAWSVPIPYNEQFF
cdr3_nt: TGTGCCTGGAGTGTACCGATACCCTACAATGAGCAGTTCTTC

d_call: .
cdr3_length: 14
v_call: TRBV9
j_call: TRBJ1-5
clone_size: .
cdr3_aa: CASSVEGDSQPQHF
cdr3_nt: TGTGCCAGCAGCGTAGAGGGGGATAGTCAGCCCCAGCATTTT

d_call: .
cdr3_length: 11
v_call: TRBV29-1
j_call: TRBJ1-2
clone_size: .
cdr3_aa: CSVEVGYGYTF
cdr3_nt: TGCAGCGTTGAAGTAGGCTATGGCTACACCTTC

d_call: TRBD1
cdr3_length: 14
v_call: TRBV14
j_call: TRBJ2-7
clone_size: .
cdr3_aa: CASSRNHRGGEQYF
cdr3_nt: TGTGCCAGCAGCCGAAACCACAGGGGTGGGGAGCAGTACTTC

d_call: TRBD2
cdr3_length: 17
v_call: TRBV28
j_call: TRBJ2-1
clone_size: .
cdr3_aa: CASSLLGTSGNNNEQFF
cdr3_nt: TGTGCCAGCAGTCTCCTGGGGACTAGCGGGAATAACAATGAGCAGTTCTTC

d_call: .
cdr3_length: 14
v_call: TRBV23-1
j_call: TRBJ2-7
clone_size: .
cdr3_aa: CASSPKGRDYEQYF
cdr3_nt: TGCGCCAGCAGTCCAAAGGGGCGCGACTACGAGCAGTACTTC

d_call: .
cdr3_length: 13
v_call: TRBV2
j_call: TRBJ1-3
clone_size: few
cdr3_aa: CASSRDTGNTIYF
cdr3_nt: TGTGCCAGCAGTCGGGACACTGGAAACACCATATATTTT

d_call: .
cdr3_length: 14
v_call: TRBV12-2
j_call: TRBJ2-2
clone_size: .
cdr3_aa: CASRLRRPWGELFF
cdr3_nt: TGTGCAAGTCGCTTAAGAAGACCGTGGGGGGAGCTGTTTTTT

d_call: .
cdr3_length: 15
v_call: TRBV5-1
j_call: TRBJ1-1
clone_size: .
cdr3_aa: CASSLLGNMNTEAFF
cdr3_nt: TGCGCCAGCAGCTTATTAGGGAACATGAACACTGAAGCTTTCTTT

d_call: TRBD2
cdr3_length: 17
v_call: TRBV15
j_call: TRBJ2-3
clone_size: .
cdr3_aa: CATSRDGGGRGTDTQYF
cdr3_nt: TGTGCCACCAGCAGAGACGGCGGCGGGAGAGGAACAGATACGCAGTATTTT

d_call: TRBD2
cdr3_length: 18
v_call: TRBV7-9
j_call: TRBJ2-1
clone_size: .
cdr3_aa: CASSSSGLAGGTYNEQFF
cdr3_nt: TGTGCCAGCAGCTCTTCGGGACTAGCGGGAGGAACCTACAATGAGCAGTTCTTC

d_call: .
cdr3_length: 11
v_call: TRBV2
j_call: TRBJ2-1
clone_size: .
cdr3_aa: CASSVHNEQFF
cdr3_nt: TGTGCCAGCAGTGTTCACAATGAGCAGTTCTTC

d_call: .
cdr3_length: 14
v_call: TRBV6-5
j_call: TRBJ2-4
clone_size: .
cdr3_aa: CASSYRGAKNIQYF
cdr3_nt: TGTGCCAGCAGTTACCGGGGGGCCAAAAACATTCAGTACTTC

d_call: TRBD2
cdr3_length: 13
v_call: TRBV18
j_call: TRBJ2-7
clone_size: .
cdr3_aa: CASSPRLADEQYF
cdr3_nt: TGTGCCAGCTCACCACGACTAGCTGACGAGCAGTACTTC

d_call: .
cdr3_length: 13
v_call: TRBV6-1
j_call: TRBJ2-1
clone_size: .
cdr3_aa: CAGRWAARNEQFF
cdr3_nt: TGTGCCGGACGGTGGGCAGCGCGAAACGAGCAGTTCTTC

d_call: .
cdr3_length: 17
v_call: TRBV10-3
j_call: TRBJ2-1
clone_size: .
cdr3_aa: CAISVRAALNSYNEQFF
cdr3_nt: TGTGCCATCAGTGTCCGCGCGGCCCTAAACTCCTACAATGAGCAGTTCTTC

d_call: .
cdr3_length: 15
v_call: TRBV6-5
j_call: TRBJ1-3
clone_size: .
cdr3_aa: CASSTAGWSGNTIYF
cdr3_nt: TGTGCCAGCAGCACCGCAGGGTGGTCTGGAAACACCATATATTTT